These 14 T cell receptor beta chains originate from one sample sequenced in a study of blood T cell repertoires in COVID-19. The repertoire was sequenced with immunoSEQ multiplex PCR; TCRdb's copy has only in-frame clones and lacks some. The sample lists roughly 180,000 clones, around 85% seen once, with about 1.2% in the top ten. Sequenced material: peripheral blood. All receptors derive from a man in his sixties who had recovered from COVID-19.

The chain recombines TRBV24-1 with TRBJ2-1; the D is unclear. The CDR3 is 12 amino acids. Germline values: CDR1 KGHDR, CDR2 SFDVKD. Trimming cost V 3 bases and J 9 bases, with 8 bases left between them. The CDR3 DNA reads as TGTGCCACCAGTGATCGACTTGGTGAGCAGTTCTTC. This translates into CATSDRLGEQFF.

CDR3 protein: CASSLVGTQPQHF. The CDR3 nucleotides are TGTGCCAGCAGCTTAGTGGGGACACAGCCCCAGCATTTT. This chain uses TRBV7-8 with TRBJ1-5; D is perhaps TRBD1 (6 bases). V was clipped by 1 base and J by 7 bases, with 8 bases between them. This CDR3 contains 13 residues. The germline CDR1 and CDR2 sequences are SGHVS and FQNEAQ.

This clone turned up a few times. This CDR3 reads CASSPALSENTEAFF. Here the CDR3 DNA reads TGCGCCAGCAGCCCCGCCCTCTCAGAAAACACTGAAGCTTTCTTT. The V and J genes are TRBV4-1 and TRBJ1-1; D not certain. V lost 4 bases, J lost 2 bases, and 14 bases lay in between. This CDR3 has 15 amino acids. Germline V gene sequence: CDR1 MGHRA, CDR2 YSYEKL.

This sequence joins TRBV11-1 and TRBJ2-5, with 10 bases that match TRBD2. The V gene end was trimmed by 5 bases and the J gene end by 5 bases; junction bases not matched to a gene: 11. CDR1 is SGHAT and CDR2 is FQDESV in the germline V gene (reference sequence). The CDR3 sequence is 16 residues long. The DNA of the CDR3 is TGTGCCAGCAGCCAAAGAAGCGGGGGGGCGAGGGAGACCCAGTACTTC. This codes for CASSQRSGGARETQYF.

This clone has a handful of counts. The V call is TRBV6-4, the J call TRBJ1-2; D possibly corresponds to TRBD1 (6 bases). Germline V gene lookup returns CDR1 MRHNA and CDR2 SNTAGT. The ends were cut back, 2 bases at V and 4 bases at J, with 8 bases in the middle. This CDR3 has 13 residues. CDR3 DNA sequence: TGTGCCAGCAGTGACCTACAGGGCTATGGCTACACCTTC. It specifies CASSDLQGYGYTF.

The chain combines TRBV5-6 with TRBJ2-7; tentative D call: TRBD2 (5 bases). The CDR3 is 14 residues long. The V and J ends lost 1 base and 0 bases respectively, with 8 bases between them. Germline CDR1 is SGHDT and CDR2 is YYEEEE. CDR3 sequence (DNA): TGTGCCAGCAGCTTGACCGGGGACTCCTACGAGCAGTACTTC. It encodes CASSLTGDSYEQYF.

The rearrangement links TRBV18 to TRBJ2-3; TRBD2 matches at 10 bases. The V gene end was trimmed by 3 bases and the J gene end by 5 bases; junction bases not matched to a gene: 8. Germline CDR1 KGHSH, CDR2 LQKENI. The CDR3 is 16 amino acids. Here the CDR3 DNA reads TGTGCCAGCTCACCTACCTCTAGCGGGGGAATAGATACGCAGTATTTT. This translates into CASSPTSSGGIDTQYF.

This sequence joins TRBV19 and TRBJ2-2; perhaps TRBD1 as D (5 bases). This CDR3 spans 14 amino acids. Germline assignment: CDR1 LNHDA and CDR2 SQIVND (reference sequence). V was trimmed by 7 bases and J by 1 base, leaving 10 bases between them. The CDR3 here is CASTTRVNTGELFF. CDR3 nucleotides: TGTGCCAGTACCACCAGGGTGAACACCGGGGAGCTGTTTTTT.

This chain joins TRBV5-6 and TRBJ2-6; 9 bases agree with TRBD1. Trimming removed 2 bases from V and 0 bases from J; junction bases left unmatched: 6. The CDR3 sequence is 18 residues long. In germline, CDR1 is SGHDT, CDR2 YYEEEE. This CDR3 is CASSFGTGISSGANVLTF. The CDR3 DNA reads as TGTGCCAGCAGCTTTGGGACAGGGATTAGCTCTGGGGCCAACGTCCTGACTTTC.

This chain links TRBV11-3 with TRBJ2-1; D perhaps matches TRBD2 (6 bases). The germline V gene has CDR1 SGHNT and CDR2 YENEEA. The CDR3 consists of 12 residues. V gave up 4 bases and J gave up 6 bases, with 7 bases separating them. The CDR3 DNA sequence: TGTGCCAGCAGCTCCGGGAGCAATGAGCAGTTCTTC. This codes for CASSSGSNEQFF.

V usage is TRBV5-1 and J usage is TRBJ2-4, with 7 nucleotides matching TRBD1. The V and J ends lost 1 base and 3 bases, in that order; junction bases with no gene match: 4. Germline V CDR1 and CDR2: SGHRS, YFSETQ. The CDR3 runs to 15 residues. The CDR3 here is CASSLTGTDKNIQYF. The DNA of the CDR3 is TGCGCCAGCAGCTTGACCGGGACAGACAAAAACATTCAGTACTTC.

The chain couples TRBV19 to TRBJ2-3; D is possibly TRBD2 (5 bases). V lost 5 bases, J lost 2 bases, and 14 bases lay in between. Germline V gene data show CDR1 as LNHDA and CDR2 as SQIVND (reference sequence). The CDR3 is made up of 15 amino acids. CDR3: CASSRGGRITDTQYF. The CDR3 coding sequence is TGTGCCAGTAGTCGTGGCGGGCGGATCACAGATACGCAGTATTTT. Based on the CDR3 plus reference TRBV19 and TRBJ2-3, the full variable domain is DGGITQSPKYLFRKEGQNVTLSCEQNLNHDAMYWYRQDPGQGLRLIYYSQIVNDFQKGDIAEGYSVSREKKESFPLTVTSAQKNPTAFYLCASSRGGRITDTQYFGPGTRLTVL.

The chain recombines TRBV27 with TRBJ1-2; D is unresolved. The germline CDR1 and CDR2 sequences are MNHEY and SMNVEV (reference sequence). The V end was cut by 2 bases, the J end by 4 bases, with 11 bases between. This CDR3 comprises 14 residues. CDR3 loop: CASSLGGSLYGYTF. The CDR3 DNA sequence: TGTGCCAGCAGTTTAGGAGGGAGCCTCTATGGCTACACCTTC.

The genes are TRBV7-6 and TRBJ1-5; possible D gene TRBD1, 5 bases. The CDR3 extends over 16 amino acids. Germline values: CDR1 SGHVS, CDR2 FNYEAQ. Trimming cost V 1 base and J 4 bases, with 14 bases left between them. The CDR3 reads CASSLGGGAGNQPQHF. The CDR3 nucleotides are TGTGCCAGCAGCTTAGGGGGTGGGGCTGGGAATCAGCCCCAGCATTTT.